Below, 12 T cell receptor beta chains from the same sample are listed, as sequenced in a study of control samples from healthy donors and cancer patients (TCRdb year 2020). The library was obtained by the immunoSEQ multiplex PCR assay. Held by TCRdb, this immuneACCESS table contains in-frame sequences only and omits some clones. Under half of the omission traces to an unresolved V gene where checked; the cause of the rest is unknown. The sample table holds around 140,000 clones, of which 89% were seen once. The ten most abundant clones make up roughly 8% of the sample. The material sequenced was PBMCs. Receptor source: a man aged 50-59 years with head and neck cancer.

CDR3 sequence reads: CASSGPEQFF. The CDR3 DNA is TGTGCCAGCAGCGGTCCGGAGCAGTTCTTC. The chain carries TRBV9 and TRBJ2-1; no definite D call. Germline V CDR1 and CDR2: SGDLS, YYNGEE. The CDR3 runs 10 residues. Between the trimmed V and J ends, which lost 3 bases and 10 bases, there was a span of 5 bases.

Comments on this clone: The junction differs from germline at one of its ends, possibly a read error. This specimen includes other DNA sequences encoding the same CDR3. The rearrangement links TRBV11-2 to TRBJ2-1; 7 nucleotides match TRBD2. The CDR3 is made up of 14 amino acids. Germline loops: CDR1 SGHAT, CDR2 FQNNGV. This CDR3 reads CASSLAGPYNEQFF. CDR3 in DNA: TGTGCCAGCAGTTTAGCGGGTCCCTACAATGAGCAGTTCTTC.

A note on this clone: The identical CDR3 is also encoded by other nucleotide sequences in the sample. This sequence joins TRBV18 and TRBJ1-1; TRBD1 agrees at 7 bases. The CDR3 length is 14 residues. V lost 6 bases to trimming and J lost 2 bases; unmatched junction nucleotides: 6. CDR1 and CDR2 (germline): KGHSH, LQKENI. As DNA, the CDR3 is TGTGCCAGCTCCCAGGGACAGACCAACACTGAAGCTTTCTTT. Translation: CASSQGQTNTEAFF.

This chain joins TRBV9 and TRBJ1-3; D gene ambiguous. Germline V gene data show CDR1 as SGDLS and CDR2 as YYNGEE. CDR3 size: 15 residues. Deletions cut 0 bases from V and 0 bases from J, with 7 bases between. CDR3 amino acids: CASSVAANSGNTIYF. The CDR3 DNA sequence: TGTGCCAGCAGCGTAGCCGCCAACTCTGGAAACACCATATATTTT.

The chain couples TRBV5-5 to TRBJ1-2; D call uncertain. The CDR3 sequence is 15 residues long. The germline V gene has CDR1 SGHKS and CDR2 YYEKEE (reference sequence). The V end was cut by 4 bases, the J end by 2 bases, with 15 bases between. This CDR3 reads CASSHDWPSNYGYTF. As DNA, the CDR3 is TGTGCCAGCAGCCACGACTGGCCCTCCAACTATGGCTACACCTTC.

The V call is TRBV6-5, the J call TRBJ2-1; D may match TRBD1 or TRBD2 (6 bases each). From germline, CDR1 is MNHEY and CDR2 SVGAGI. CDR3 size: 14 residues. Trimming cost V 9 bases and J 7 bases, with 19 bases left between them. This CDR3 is CASLRLQGGNEQFF. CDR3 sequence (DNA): TGTGCCAGTCTACGTCTACAGGGAGGTAATGAGCAGTTCTTC.

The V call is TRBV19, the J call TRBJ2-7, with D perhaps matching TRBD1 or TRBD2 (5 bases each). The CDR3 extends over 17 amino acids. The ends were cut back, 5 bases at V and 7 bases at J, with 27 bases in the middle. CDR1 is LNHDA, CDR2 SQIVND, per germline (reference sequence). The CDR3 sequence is CASSFLDRTQGTPEQYF. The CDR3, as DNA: TGTGCCAGTAGTTTTCTCGATCGCACTCAAGGGACCCCTGAGCAGTACTTC.

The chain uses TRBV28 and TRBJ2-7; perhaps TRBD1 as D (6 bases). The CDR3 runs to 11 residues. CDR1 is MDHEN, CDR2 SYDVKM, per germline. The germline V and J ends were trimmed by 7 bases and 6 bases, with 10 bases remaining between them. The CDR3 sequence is CASNSRGEQYF. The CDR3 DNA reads TGTGCCAGCAATAGCAGGGGCGAGCAGTACTTC.

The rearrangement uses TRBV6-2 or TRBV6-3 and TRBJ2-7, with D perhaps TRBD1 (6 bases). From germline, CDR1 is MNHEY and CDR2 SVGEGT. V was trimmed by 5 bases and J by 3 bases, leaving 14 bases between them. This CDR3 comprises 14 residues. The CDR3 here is CASSARDTYYEQYF. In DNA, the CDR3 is TGTGCCAGCAGTGCCCGGGACACTTACTACGAGCAGTACTTC.

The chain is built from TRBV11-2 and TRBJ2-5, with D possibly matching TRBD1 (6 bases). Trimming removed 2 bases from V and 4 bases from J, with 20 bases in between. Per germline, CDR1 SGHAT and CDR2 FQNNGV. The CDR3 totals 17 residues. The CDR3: CASSLTGARGLRETQYF. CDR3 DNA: TGTGCCAGCAGCTTAACGGGCGCCAGGGGTTTGCGAGAGACCCAGTACTTC.

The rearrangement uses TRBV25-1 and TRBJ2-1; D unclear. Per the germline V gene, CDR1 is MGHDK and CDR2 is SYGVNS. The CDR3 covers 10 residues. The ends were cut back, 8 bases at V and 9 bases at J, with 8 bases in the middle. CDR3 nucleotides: TGTGCCAGCTCCCGAGGTGAGCAGTTCTTC. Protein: CASSRGEQFF.

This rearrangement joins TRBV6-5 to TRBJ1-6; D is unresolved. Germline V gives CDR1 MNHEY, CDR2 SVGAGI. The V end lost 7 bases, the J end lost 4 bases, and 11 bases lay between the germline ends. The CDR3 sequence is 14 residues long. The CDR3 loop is CASNLGRYNSPLHF. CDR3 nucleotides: TGTGCCAGCAACCTCGGACGGTATAATTCACCCCTCCACTTT.